The 10 T cell receptor beta chains given below trace back to one sample, sequenced in a study of response to subunit inactivated influenza vaccine. TCRdb analysed the RT-PCR reads with MiXCR anew, one entry per CDR3 protein. The sample consists of over 400,000 distinct CDR3 sequences, approximately 11% of them appearing once. The sequencing used PBMCs from blood, collected 45 days after vaccination. The receptors shown here come from a man aged 50-60 years who received an inactivated influenza vaccine.

Here the CDR3 reads CASRTAGNSPLHF. The DNA of the CDR3 is TGTGCCAGCCGAACCGCGGGGAATTCACCCCTCCACTTT. This rearrangement joins TRBV28 to TRBJ1-6; D is unresolved. CDR1 and CDR2 from the germline V gene are MDHEN and SYDVKM. This CDR3 has 13 amino acids. V was clipped by 8 bases and J by 7 bases, with 12 bases between them.

At least ten counts were recorded for this clonotype. The chain uses TRBV3-1 and TRBJ2-5; 11 bases map to TRBD2. Germline trimming cut 4 bases from V and 4 bases from J; bases unmatched to any gene: 5. This CDR3 is built from 15 residues. CDR1 and CDR2 from the germline V gene are LGHDT and YNNKEL (reference sequence). CDR3: CASSPAGLAGETQYF. CDR3 nucleotide sequence: TGTGCCAGCAGCCCGGCCGGACTAGCGGGAGAGACCCAGTACTTC.

The chain uses TRBV11-2 and TRBJ2-1; 8 bases are shared with TRBD2. The V and J ends lost 4 bases and 0 bases, in that order; junction bases with no gene match: 5. The CDR3 totals 16 residues. Germline-derived CDR1 and CDR2 are SGHAT and FQNNGV. CDR3 DNA sequence: TGTGCCAGCAGCTCCGCGGGGGGCCCCTCCTACAATGAGCAGTTCTTC. It yields the protein CASSSAGGPSYNEQFF.

V is TRBV7-2 and J is TRBJ2-7; D ambiguous. The CDR3 extends over 13 amino acids. V dropped 5 bases and J dropped 3 bases, with 11 bases sitting between them. The V gene's germline CDR1 is SGHTA and CDR2 FQGNSA. The CDR3 DNA follows: TGTGCCAGCAGCCCTTCGCCTCACTACGAGCAGTACTTC. It yields the protein CASSPSPHYEQYF.

V gene TRBV4-3 combines with J gene TRBJ2-2, with 10 bases aligning to TRBD2. CDR1 LGHNA and CDR2 YSLEER come from the germline V gene. V shed 0 bases, J shed 9 bases, and the junction held 7 bases outside the gene matches. The CDR3 has 16 amino acids. CDR3 region: CASSQDPSGGPRELFF. The DNA for the CDR3 is TGCGCCAGCAGCCAAGACCCTAGCGGGGGCCCAAGGGAGCTGTTTTTT.

This clonotype was counted a few times. The chain is built from TRBV6-2 or TRBV6-3 and TRBJ1-5, with D possibly matching TRBD1 (5 bases). CDR1 and CDR2 from the germline V gene are MNHEY and SVGEGT. The CDR3 consists of 18 residues. The V gene lost 5 bases and the J gene lost 0 bases, with 20 bases spanning the gap. The CDR3 region has the DNA TGTGCCAGCAGTAACGGGGCCCGGTGGTCGGGTAGCAATCAGCCCCAGCATTTT. This sequence encodes CASSNGARWSGSNQPQHF.

This clonotype was seen more than once but under ten times. This rearrangement joins TRBV29-1 to TRBJ1-5; the match to TRBD1 covers 7 bases. From germline, CDR1 is SQVTM and CDR2 ANQGSEA. There are 13 residues in the CDR3. The trim removed 4 bases at V and 3 bases at J, leaving 3 bases unmatched. The DNA of the CDR3 is TGCAGCGTTGCACAGGGGTTCAATCAGCCCCAGCATTTT. Protein sequence: CSVAQGFNQPQHF.

The chain has TRBV6-1 and TRBJ1-6; D not certain. V was trimmed by 7 bases and J by 14 bases, leaving 9 bases between them. CDR1 and CDR2 from the germline V gene are MNHNS and SASEGT. CDR3 size: 10 residues. For the CDR3, the DNA is TGTGCCAGCATGGAGGAAACCCTCCACTTT. Its protein product is CASMEETLHF.

The V call is TRBV12-3 or TRBV12-4, the J call TRBJ1-4, with no clear D. Trimming removed 3 bases from V and 5 bases from J, with 10 bases in between. There are 14 residues in the CDR3. The DNA for the CDR3 is TGTGCCAGCAGTTTCTGGCAGGAAAATGAAAAACTGTTTTTT. Translated, it gives CASSFWQENEKLFF.

The chain couples TRBV12-3 or TRBV12-4 to TRBJ1-2; weak D call: TRBD1 (6 bases). The CDR3 spans 15 residues. Trimming removed 2 bases from V and 4 bases from J, with 14 bases in between. The CDR3 sequence is CASSLIPGQPYGYTF. The CDR3 DNA sequence: TGTGCCAGCAGTTTAATTCCCGGACAGCCCTATGGCTACACCTTC.